This T cell receptor beta chain was recorded in a study of CD8 T cells in ankylosing spondylitis (dated by TCRdb to about 2017). Study-level background: T cell receptor beta repertoires were profiled in healthy donors and ankylosing spondylitis patients so that disease-linked TCR variants could be found. The full study cohort was made up of approximately 27 ankylosing spondylitis patients and 108 healthy donors. Samples of peripheral blood were taken, and for ankylosing spondylitis patients, synovial fluid was collected as well. What the authors observed across the whole study: A TCR beta motif of about 8 highly homologous amino acid variants appeared characteristic of blood from ankylosing spondylitis patients. Significant enrichment of the disease-linked clones was reported in matched synovial fluid samples from ankylosing spondylitis patients. A CD8+ phenotype was shown by the disease-linked clones, which were found at relatively low frequencies in peripheral blood. Some motif variants had previously been reported in the synovial fluid and blood of reactive arthritis patients, which suggests shared mechanisms of disease initiation.

This sample was sequenced with an Illumina HiSeq 2500. TCR beta libraries were prepared by quantitative 5'-RACE with molecular barcodes. In the paper's pipeline: To identify disease-linked TCR variants, a new computational method was used, one built on a probabilistic model of VDJ rearrangement. TCRdb applied fastp at Q25 and MiXCR to the public reads, then kept only in-frame beta chains. Each entry is one CDR3 protein sequence, shown with its most common DNA and genes. TCRdb, not the authors, supplied the V and J calls. Across this sample there are some 240,000 distinct CDR3 sequences, with 7% to 8% seen only once. In total, the top ten clones hold approximately 15% of the sample. With respect to this clonotype: Its antigen is still unknown. Base qualities are not recorded, but no much larger clone differs from it by a single base.

The CDR3 holds 16 amino acids from the cysteine to the phenylalanine. Only the CDR3 region is kept as DNA, spanning 48 bases read in frame from base 1. Unmatched junction bases come to 9, with V trimmed by 4 bases and J by 1 base. This receptor was identified in a male donor with ankylosing spondylitis. What was sequenced was blood, either unsorted or a sorted T cell fraction (not recorded which). The rearrangement joined TRBV12-3 or TRBV12-4 to TRBJ2-7; TRBD2 matches 8 bases in the middle. The CDR3 loop reads CASSSGSIAGSYEQYF. In nucleotides, the sequence is TGTGCCAGCAGTTCCGGTAGTATAGCGGGGTCCTACGAGCAGTACTTC.